Listed here are 30 T cell receptor beta chains from one sample, sequenced in a study of blood T cell repertoires in COVID-19. TCRdb's table, derived via immunoSEQ multiplex PCR, lists solely in-frame clones and lacks some. The data hold 300,000 to 350,000 clones, with about 90% observed a single time. The source material was peripheral blood. The receptor source for this set is a young man with active or convalescent COVID-19.

The genes are TRBV4-3 and TRBJ2-1; D possibly corresponds to TRBD1 (6 bases). CDR3 length equals 14 residues. V lost 4 bases to trimming and J lost 5 bases, with 12 bases between them. Germline values: CDR1 LGHNA, CDR2 YSLEER. CDR3 residues: CASSPQDRHNEQFF. CDR3 in DNA: TGCGCCAGCAGCCCCCAGGACAGACACAATGAGCAGTTCTTC.

The chain links TRBV2 to TRBJ1-2; 8 bases match TRBD1. Germline CDR1 is SNHLY and CDR2 is FYNNEI. This CDR3 comprises 16 residues. Unmatched junction bases numbered 16, after V lost 8 bases and J lost 5 bases. The CDR3 DNA sequence: TGTGCCAGCTTTTTTTCGGCAGGGGGCGAAGGATATGGCTACACCTTC. Residues: CASFFSAGGEGYGYTF.

The chain combines TRBV19 with TRBJ1-3; 8 nucleotides agree with TRBD1. CDR3 length equals 14 residues. The V gene's germline CDR1 is LNHDA and CDR2 SQIVND (reference sequence). V was clipped by 9 bases and J by 4 bases; unmatched bases: 8. CDR3 residues: CASRQGARGNTIYF. CDR3 in DNA: TGTGCCAGCCGTCAGGGGGCGCGGGGAAACACCATATATTTT.

Written as DNA, the CDR3 is TGTGCCAGCAGTTTTTCAGGGGGCAAAAAAGCTTTCTTT. Protein product: CASSFSGGKKAFF. This chain connects TRBV27 to TRBJ1-1, with 8 bases matching TRBD1. This CDR3 comprises 13 residues. CDR1 is MNHEY and CDR2 is SMNVEV in the germline V gene (reference sequence). The V segment lost 3 bases and the J segment 9 bases; nucleotides outside the gene matches: 6.

The CDR3 DNA sequence: TGCGCCAGCAGCCATGGACTAACATCCTACAATGAGCAGTTCTTC. Protein: CASSHGLTSYNEQFF. The genes are TRBV5-1 and TRBJ2-1; possible D gene TRBD2, 6 bases. CDR3 length: 15 amino acids. CDR1 and CDR2 (germline): SGHRS, YFSETQ. V gave up 4 bases and J gave up 1 base, with 12 bases separating them.

The chain recombines TRBV11-1 with TRBJ2-1, with TRBD2 as a possible D gene (5 bases). The V gene lost 2 bases and the J gene lost 10 bases, with 15 bases spanning the gap. Germline V gives CDR1 SGHAT, CDR2 FQDESV (reference sequence). This CDR3 comprises 14 residues. This CDR3 is CASSLMGFGGEQFF. The CDR3 region has the DNA TGTGCCAGCAGCTTAATGGGGTTCGGAGGAGAGCAGTTCTTC.

The genes are TRBV7-6 and TRBJ1-1; D perhaps matches TRBD1 (6 bases). CDR1 is SGHVS and CDR2 is FNYEAQ in the germline V gene. Trimming took 5 bases from V and 5 from J, leaving 15 bases between them. There are 14 residues in the CDR3. The CDR3 DNA reads TGTGCCAGCAGCACACAGGGCCGTAGGACTGAAGCTTTCTTT. Translating gives CASSTQGRRTEAFF.

The V gene is TRBV4-1, the J gene TRBJ2-1; 10 bases are shared with TRBD2. Germline CDR1 MGHRA, CDR2 YSYEKL. The CDR3 totals 15 residues. The V and J ends lost 4 bases and 6 bases, in that order; junction bases with no gene match: 6. The CDR3 region has the DNA TGCGCCAGCAGCCCCGTACTAGCGGGGCCCAATGAGCAGTTCTTC. Its translation: CASSPVLAGPNEQFF.

The chain couples TRBV7-8 to TRBJ1-1, with TRBD1 identical over 9 bases. The CDR3 has 16 residues. The V and J ends lost 5 bases and 1 base, in that order; junction bases with no gene match: 8. CDR1 and CDR2 (germline): SGHVS, FQNEAQ. CDR3 amino acids: CASSTRTGVWNTEAFF. The CDR3 DNA sequence: TGTGCCAGCAGCACTCGGACAGGGGTGTGGAACACTGAAGCTTTCTTT. Using reference TRBV7-8 and TRBJ1-1 for the parts outside the CDR3, the full variable domain is GAGVSQSPRYKVAKRGQDVALRCDPISGHVSLFWYQQALGQGPEFLTYFQNEAQLDKSGLPSDRFFAERPEGSVSTLKIQRTQQEDSAVYLCASSTRTGVWNTEAFFGQGTRLTVV.

The chain uses TRBV7-3 and TRBJ1-2, with 8 bases fitting TRBD1. Per the germline V gene, CDR1 is SGHTA and CDR2 is FQGTGA. V lost 5 bases and J lost 7; bases outside the gene matches: 12. CDR3 size: 15 residues. CDR3 region: CASSPGQGTAGGYTF. In DNA form, the CDR3 reads TGTGCCAGCAGCCCCGGACAGGGTACGGCGGGTGGCTACACCTTC.

This chain links TRBV11-2 with TRBJ1-2; TRBD1 agrees at 7 bases. Germline CDR1 and CDR2: SGHAT and FQNNGV. The CDR3 contains 14 residues. Unmatched junction bases numbered 9, after V lost 5 bases and J lost 6 bases. The CDR3 spells CASSRTGQLNGYTF. The CDR3 DNA reads as TGTGCCAGCAGCCGGACGGGACAGTTGAATGGCTACACCTTC.

The chain has TRBV4-1 and TRBJ2-3, with 7 bases identical to TRBD1. Germline V gene data show CDR1 as MGHRA and CDR2 as YSYEKL. This CDR3 has 15 residues. V lost 0 bases to trimming and J lost 8 bases; unmatched junction nucleotides: 8. The CDR3 DNA sequence: TGCGCCAGCAGCCAAGATTACGGGACAGTCTCTACGCAGTATTTT. This translates into CASSQDYGTVSTQYF.

The genes are TRBV5-1 and TRBJ2-1; D is uncertain. Germline V gene sequence: CDR1 SGHRS, CDR2 YFSETQ. Trimming stripped 3 bases from V and 7 bases from J, with 5 bases between. This CDR3 spans 11 amino acids. CDR3: CASSSLNEQFF. CDR3 sequence (DNA): TGCGCCAGCAGCTCCTTAAATGAGCAGTTCTTC.

The genes are TRBV27 and TRBJ2-2; TRBD1 agrees at 8 bases. Trimming cost V 5 bases and J 4 bases; bases outside gene matches: 3. Germline CDR1 is MNHEY and CDR2 is SMNVEV (reference sequence). This CDR3 has 14 amino acids. The CDR3 here is CASSDQGATGELFF. In nucleotides, the CDR3 is TGTGCCAGCAGTGATCAGGGGGCCACCGGGGAGCTGTTTTTT.

The chain has TRBV13 and TRBJ1-5; no firm D call. This CDR3 is built from 13 residues. V lost 2 bases to trimming and J lost 7 bases, with 9 bases between them. The V gene's germline CDR1 is PRHDT and CDR2 FYEKMQ (reference sequence). The CDR3 nucleotides read TGTGCCAGCAGCTTACGAGGGAGGCAGCCCCAGCATTTT. Protein product: CASSLRGRQPQHF.

The chain employs TRBV2 and TRBJ1-2; TRBD1 matches 10 bases. V was pared by 8 bases and J by 14 bases, with 11 bases of the junction left unmatched. CDR3 length: 12 amino acids. Germline V gives CDR1 SNHLY, CDR2 FYNNEI. The DNA for the CDR3 is TGTGCCAGCTACCCCTCTCGGACAGGGGGAACCTTC. Translation gives CASYPSRTGGTF. The full variable domain, its missing parts supplied by reference TRBV2 and TRBJ1-2, is EPEVTQTPSHQVTQMGQEVILRCVPISNHLYFYWYRQILGQKVEFLVSFYNNEISEKSEIFDDQFSVERPDGSNFTLKIRSTKLEDSAMYFCASYPSRTGGTFGSGTRLTVV.

The chain links TRBV15 to TRBJ1-1; TRBD1 is a possible D gene (5 bases). V shed 4 bases and J shed 4 bases, with 19 bases lying between them. Germline CDR1 reads LNHNV; CDR2 reads YYDKDF (reference sequence). The CDR3 is 16 amino acids. The CDR3 DNA reads TGTGCCACCAGCAAGGCGCGGGGCTCCCAGGGCACTGAAGCTTTCTTT. Amino acids: CATSKARGSQGTEAFF.

The V and J genes are TRBV7-2 and TRBJ2-2; possible D gene TRBD1, 5 bases. Germline CDR1 is SGHTA and CDR2 is FQGNSA. The V end was cut by 5 bases, the J end by 4 bases, with 14 bases between. The CDR3 has 15 amino acids. CDR3 sequence reads: CASSASPGFTGELFF. The CDR3 DNA follows: TGTGCCAGCAGCGCGTCCCCAGGGTTCACCGGGGAGCTGTTTTTT. The variable domain in full, completed from reference TRBV7-2 and TRBJ2-2, reads GAGVSQSPSNKVTEKGKDVELRCDPISGHTALYWYRQSLGQGLEFLIYFQGNSAPDKSGLPSDRFSAERTGGSVSTLTIQRTQQEDSAVYLCASSASPGFTGELFFGEGSRLTVL.

The gene calls are TRBV10-1 and TRBJ2-3; possibly TRBD2 for D (5 bases). Germline V lookup: CDR1 WNHNN, CDR2 SYGVQD (reference sequence). V lost 3 bases and J 1 base, leaving 8 bases between the germline ends. The length of the CDR3 is 14 residues. In DNA, the CDR3 is TGCGCCAGCAGTGATAGCGTTCGCACAGATACGCAGTATTTT. It encodes CASSDSVRTDTQYF.

This rearrangement joins TRBV18 to TRBJ1-5, with a tentative D call TRBD1 (6 bases). The V gene's germline CDR1 is KGHSH and CDR2 LQKENI. The ends were cut back, 3 bases at V and 0 bases at J, with 12 bases in the middle. The CDR3 consists of 16 residues. CDR3 sequence reads: CASSPGAGASNQPQHF. The CDR3 DNA is TGTGCCAGCTCACCGGGGGCAGGGGCTAGCAATCAGCCCCAGCATTTT.

The rearrangement links TRBV4-1 to TRBJ2-7; D remains ambiguous. V was clipped by 1 base and J by 2 bases, with 9 bases between them. The CDR3 sequence is 14 residues long. Germline V gene data show CDR1 as MGHRA and CDR2 as YSYEKL. As DNA, the CDR3 is TGCGCCAGCAGCCAAGCCGGTCGGGCCTACGAGCAGTACTTC. This encodes CASSQAGRAYEQYF.

Notes on this clone: This sample also contains other DNA sequences that code for the same CDR3. CDR3 sequence: CASSVGGRVTGELFF. DNA of the CDR3: TGTGCCAGCAGCGTAGGGGGCCGCGTCACCGGGGAGCTGTTTTTT. J is TRBJ2-2 and V is TRBV9; the D gene is possibly TRBD1 (5 bases). With 0 bases removed from V and 4 bases from J, the gap between germline ends came to 10 bases. Germline assignment: CDR1 SGDLS and CDR2 YYNGEE. The CDR3 runs 15 residues.

The V gene is TRBV6-5, the J gene TRBJ1-2; D ambiguous. CDR1 MNHEY and CDR2 SVGAGI come from the germline V gene. V was trimmed by 5 bases and J by 3 bases, leaving 13 bases between them. The CDR3 contains 14 residues. The CDR3 reads CASSILGGDYGYTF. As DNA, the CDR3 is TGTGCCAGCAGTATTCTGGGAGGAGACTATGGCTACACCTTC.

V gene TRBV6-4 combines with J gene TRBJ2-1, with D possibly TRBD1 on 6 matching bases. Between the trimmed V and J ends, which lost 6 bases and 4 bases, there was a span of 19 bases. CDR3 length equals 16 residues. Germline loops: CDR1 MRHNA, CDR2 SNTAGT. As DNA, the CDR3 is TGTGCCAGCAGCCAGAGGTACAGGGAAACATACAATGAGCAGTTCTTC. It translates to CASSQRYRETYNEQFF.

This chain links TRBV7-9 with TRBJ2-7; the match to TRBD2 covers 7 bases. Germline loops: CDR1 SEHNR, CDR2 FQNEAQ (reference sequence). V trimming: 5 bases; J trimming: 3 bases; junction bases outside the gene matches: 10. The CDR3 covers 15 residues. The CDR3 sequence: CASSRAGEGGYEQYF. The CDR3 DNA reads as TGTGCCAGCAGCCGGGCGGGGGAAGGCGGCTACGAGCAGTACTTC. The full variable domain, completed using reference TRBV7-9 and TRBJ2-7, is DTGVSQNPRHKITKRGQNVTFRCDPISEHNRLYWYRQTLGQGPEFLTYFQNEAQLEKSRLLSDRFSAERPKGSFSTLEIQRTEQGDSAMYLCASSRAGEGGYEQYFGPGTRLTVT.

This rearrangement joins TRBV5-6 to TRBJ2-2; weak D call: TRBD1 (5 bases). This CDR3 spans 13 amino acids. V lost 1 base to trimming and J lost 6 bases, with 7 bases between them. The germline gives CDR1 SGHDT, CDR2 YYEEEE. The CDR3 DNA sequence: TGTGCCAGCAGCTTGTGGGGCCCCGGGGAGCTGTTTTTT. This encodes CASSLWGPGELFF. Looking up the rest from reference TRBV5-6 and TRBJ2-2 gives the full variable domain: DAGVTQSPTHLIKTRGQQVTLRCSPKSGHDTVSWYQQALGQGPQFIFQYYEEEERQRGNFPDRFSGHQFPNYSSELNVNALLLGDSALYLCASSLWGPGELFFGEGSRLTVL.

The rearrangement links TRBV9 to TRBJ2-1; 10 bases are shared with TRBD1. V lost 4 bases, J lost 0 bases, and 13 bases stayed unmatched. CDR1 and CDR2 (germline): SGDLS, YYNGEE. The length of the CDR3 is 19 residues. CDR3 residues: CASSPWGTGVPSSYNEQFF. The CDR3 coding sequence is TGTGCCAGCAGCCCCTGGGGGACAGGGGTCCCGAGCTCCTACAATGAGCAGTTCTTC.

V and J are TRBV9 and TRBJ1-2; weak D call: TRBD1 (5 bases). The length of the CDR3 is 15 residues. Germline CDR1 and CDR2: SGDLS and YYNGEE. The V gene lost 6 bases and the J gene lost 1 base, with 16 bases spanning the gap. The CDR3 loop is CASTLSGEVNYGYTF. The CDR3, as DNA: TGTGCCAGCACCCTATCGGGGGAGGTTAACTATGGCTACACCTTC.

The V gene is TRBV5-6, the J gene TRBJ1-2; weak D call: TRBD1 (6 bases). Germline V lookup: CDR1 SGHDT, CDR2 YYEEEE. CDR3 length: 15 residues. Trimming pared 3 bases from V and 12 bases from J, leaving 24 bases between. The CDR3 protein is CASSWGSGGVIGDTF. The CDR3 nucleotides read TGTGCCAGCAGCTGGGGTTCGGGGGGCGTTATTGGTGACACCTTC.

The J gene is TRBJ1-1, the V gene TRBV29-1; a possible D gene is TRBD1 (6 bases). Germline V gene sequence: CDR1 SQVTM, CDR2 ANQGSEA. V lost 7 bases and J 7 bases, leaving 10 bases between the germline ends. The length of the CDR3 is 10 residues. In DNA form, the CDR3 reads TGCAGCGGACTGGACAGTGAAGCTTTCTTT. The encoded protein is CSGLDSEAFF.